This T cell receptor (beta chain) was captured by sequencing in a study of T cell responses to AZD1222 COVID-19 vaccine. Overall study findings and caveats: Across spike, vaccine-associated CD4 TCRs were found, dominant at 160-218 and 743-854. All repertoire sampling was performed exclusively after the peak T cell response. It should be noted that donors were predominantly white British and more often female, and clonal diversity was possibly underestimated.

This clone was seen a single time. Its antigen remains unidentified. Libraries were prepared by immunoSEQ multiplex PCR; TCRdb keeps only in-frame clonotypes and omits some of them. The data contain 90,000 to 140,000 clones, roughly nine tenths of them seen just once; the ten biggest clones take up 44%. V lost 6 bases and J 3 bases, leaving 9 bases between the germline ends. Germline V CDR1 and CDR2: MDHEN, SYDVKM. The CDR3 spans 12 residues. The V gene is TRBV28, the J gene TRBJ2-7; D is perhaps TRBD1 or TRBD2 (5 bases each). This clonotype was obtained from an adult who received the AZD1222 COVID-19 vaccine. The source material was peripheral blood, sampled 28 days after the second AZD1222 dose. CDR3: CASRRGDYEQYF. In DNA form, the CDR3 reads TGTGCCAGCAGGAGAGGGGACTACGAGCAGTACTTC.